The next 17 T cell receptor beta chains were all read from a single sample in a study of identifying expanded T cells in peripheral blood. Profiled with immunoSEQ multiplex PCR; TCRdb holds only in-frame clones, not every one. The profile shows under 90,000 clones, around nine tenths of them singletons. The sequenced material came from blood. These receptors all stem from a person between 18 and 75 years old in good health.

The chain is built from TRBV7-2 and TRBJ2-1, with no clear D. This CDR3 has 14 amino acids. Germline lookup yields CDR1 SGHTA and CDR2 FQGNSA. Trimming stripped 4 bases from V and 4 bases from J, with 11 bases between. The chain's CDR3 is CASSSSPYYNEQFF. The CDR3 bases are TGTGCCAGCAGCTCCTCGCCTTATTACAATGAGCAGTTCTTC.

A single count supports this clone. V and J are TRBV15 and TRBJ2-2; D is possibly TRBD2 (6 bases). The germline V gene encodes CDR1 LNHNV and CDR2 YYDKDF (reference sequence). The CDR3 consists of 17 residues. Trimming took 0 bases from V and 4 from J, leaving 15 bases between them. CDR3 sequence reads: CATSRDRGSGGTGELFF. CDR3 nucleotide sequence: TGTGCCACCAGCAGAGATCGGGGTAGCGGAGGCACCGGGGAGCTGTTTTTT.

This chain uses TRBV9 with TRBJ1-2, with unresolved D. This CDR3 is 19 amino acids long. Germline V gene sequence: CDR1 SGDLS, CDR2 YYNGEE. V lost 0 bases and J 3 bases, leaving 24 bases between the germline ends. CDR3 sequence (DNA): TGTGCCAGCAGCGTAGCCCAGTTCAAAAAGACAAACGACGACTATGGCTACACCTTC. Translating gives CASSVAQFKKTNDDYGYTF.

The chain joins TRBV28 to TRBJ2-5; D uncertain. V shed 3 bases and J shed 9 bases, with 20 bases lying between them. From germline, CDR1 is MDHEN and CDR2 SYDVKM. CDR3 length: 15 residues. The CDR3 here is CASSFLLADSDPQYF. Here the CDR3 DNA reads TGTGCCAGCAGTTTTCTTTTGGCGGATTCGGATCCCCAGTACTTC.

The rearrangement links TRBV7-9 to TRBJ1-4; 7 bases line up with TRBD1. Losses at the gene ends were 2 bases for V and 8 bases for J; bases not matched to a gene: 8. Looked up from germline, CDR1 is SEHNR and CDR2 is FQNEAQ (reference sequence). CDR3 length: 15 amino acids. The CDR3 DNA is TGTGCCAGCAGCTTAACCGATACAGGGGTAGAAAAACTGTTTTTT. Encoded protein: CASSLTDTGVEKLFF.

The V and J genes are TRBV5-8 and TRBJ1-5; D possibly corresponds to TRBD1 (6 bases). This CDR3 has 14 residues. V lost 0 bases to trimming and J lost 5 bases, with 9 bases between them. Germline CDR1 reads SGHTS; CDR2 reads YDEGEE. CDR3 protein: CASSLADSYQPQHF. CDR3 nucleotides: TGTGCCAGCAGCTTGGCGGACAGTTATCAGCCCCAGCATTTT. The full variable domain, in which reference TRBV5-8 and TRBJ1-5 provide the parts outside the CDR3, is EAGVTQSPTHLIKTRGQQATLRCSPISGHTSVYWYQQALGLGLQFLLWYDEGEERNRGNFPPRFSGRQFPNYSSELNVNALELEDSALYLCASSLADSYQPQHFGDGTRLSIL.

The chain is built from TRBV11-2 and TRBJ1-2, with D tentatively TRBD1 (5 bases). CDR1 is SGHAT and CDR2 is FQNNGV in the germline V gene. V was shortened by 5 bases and J by 4 bases, with 14 bases between the two germline ends. CDR3 length equals 14 residues. This CDR3 reads CASSKTTGPYGYTF. The CDR3 DNA reads TGTGCCAGCAGCAAGACGACGGGACCCTATGGCTACACCTTC.

This chain links TRBV5-1 with TRBJ1-6; the match to TRBD1 covers 9 bases. The CDR3 is made up of 14 amino acids. V lost 3 bases and J lost 7; bases outside the gene matches: 2. CDR1 SGHRS and CDR2 YFSETQ come from the germline V gene. The CDR3 sequence is CASSWTGVNSPLHF. CDR3 bases: TGCGCCAGCAGCTGGACAGGGGTCAATTCACCCCTCCACTTT.

The chain recombines TRBV7-5 with TRBJ2-2; the table's D call, TRBD2, has no DNA check behind it. TRBV7-5 constitutes a pseudogene. This CDR3 spans 15 amino acids. The CDR3 region is CVRSLAPWRPGELFF. The CDR3, as DNA: TGTGTCAGAAGCTTAGCTCCGTGGCGGCCCGGGGAGCTGTTTTTT.

The chain uses TRBV11-2 and TRBJ2-2; 12 positions agree with TRBD2. This CDR3 region has 19 residues. V gave up 1 base and J gave up 6 bases; unmatched junction bases: 12. Looked up from germline, CDR1 is SGHAT and CDR2 is FQNNGV. The CDR3 nucleotides read TGTGCCAGCAGCTTAGTATGGGCGACTAGCGGGAGACCGCCCGGGGAGCTGTTTTTT. As protein: CASSLVWATSGRPPGELFF.

The chain is built from TRBV27 and TRBJ1-5; TRBD1 might be the D (5 bases). There are 13 residues in the CDR3. The V end was cut by 8 bases, the J end by 7 bases, with 15 bases between. Germline V gives CDR1 MNHEY, CDR2 SMNVEV (reference sequence). The CDR3 reads CASGPRGGQPQHF. The CDR3, as DNA: TGTGCCAGCGGACCGAGGGGCGGGCAGCCCCAGCATTTT.

The chain uses TRBV27 and TRBJ1-1; D perhaps matches TRBD1 (6 bases). The CDR3 sequence is 18 residues long. Germline V CDR1 and CDR2: MNHEY, SMNVEV (reference sequence). The germline V and J ends were trimmed by 2 bases and 2 bases, with 21 bases remaining between them. This CDR3 reads CASSLMGTGRLDNTEAFF. CDR3 bases: TGTGCCAGCAGTTTAATGGGAACAGGGAGGTTGGACAACACTGAAGCTTTCTTT.

This chain connects TRBV6-5 to TRBJ1-5; D remains ambiguous. Trimming shortened V by 4 bases and J by 4 bases, and 14 bases separated the two germline ends. The CDR3 runs to 15 residues. Germline CDR1 MNHEY, CDR2 SVGAGI. CDR3 bases: TGTGCCAGCAGTTTGGTGCCGGGCGGGAATCAGCCCCAGCATTTT. It encodes CASSLVPGGNQPQHF.

This rearrangement joins TRBV5-5 to TRBJ2-1; TRBD2 matches at 12 bases. V shed 4 bases and J 4 bases; nucleotides not matched to a gene: 3. CDR1 and CDR2 (germline): SGHKS, YYEKEE (reference sequence). The CDR3 runs 15 residues. CDR3 protein: CASSRLAGAYNEQFF. CDR3 DNA: TGTGCCAGCAGCCGACTAGCGGGAGCGTACAATGAGCAGTTCTTC.

This clone was picked up a small number of times. The V gene is TRBV29-1, the J gene TRBJ1-3; D call uncertain. V was trimmed by 1 base and J by 2 bases, leaving 0 bases between them. Per germline, CDR1 SQVTM and CDR2 ANQGSEA. This CDR3 comprises 11 residues. The CDR3 reads CSVEAGNTIYF. The CDR3 DNA sequence: TGCAGCGTTGAAGCTGGAAACACCATATATTTT.

The gene calls are TRBV18 and TRBJ1-5, with D perhaps matching TRBD1 (6 bases). The ends were cut back, 5 bases at V and 5 bases at J, with 13 bases in the middle. The CDR3 runs to 14 residues. Per the germline V gene, CDR1 is KGHSH and CDR2 is LQKENI. Here the CDR3 reads CASSVQGFDQPQHF. The CDR3 DNA follows: TGTGCCAGCTCAGTCCAGGGGTTCGATCAGCCCCAGCATTTT.

This chain links TRBV28 with TRBJ1-4; TRBD1 agrees at 12 bases. V shed 3 bases and J 7 bases; nucleotides not matched to a gene: 12. The CDR3 contains 18 residues. Germline-derived CDR1 and CDR2 are MDHEN and SYDVKM. CDR3 protein: CASSFRRGTGGFGEKLFF. Written as DNA, the CDR3 is TGTGCCAGCAGTTTTCGTCGGGGGACAGGGGGCTTCGGTGAAAAACTGTTTTTT.